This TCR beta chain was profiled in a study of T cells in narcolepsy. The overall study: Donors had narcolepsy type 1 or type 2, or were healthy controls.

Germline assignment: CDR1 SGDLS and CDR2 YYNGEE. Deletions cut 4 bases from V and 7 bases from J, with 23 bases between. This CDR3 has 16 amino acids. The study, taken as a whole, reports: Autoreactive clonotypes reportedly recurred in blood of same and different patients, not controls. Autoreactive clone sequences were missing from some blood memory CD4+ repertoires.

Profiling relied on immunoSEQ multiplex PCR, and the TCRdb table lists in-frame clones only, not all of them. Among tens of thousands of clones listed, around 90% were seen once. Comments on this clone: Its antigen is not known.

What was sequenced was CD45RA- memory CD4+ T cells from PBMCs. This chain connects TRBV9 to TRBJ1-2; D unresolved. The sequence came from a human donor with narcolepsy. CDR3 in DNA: TGTGCCAGCAGCCCTAGGACTCGAGCCAATAATGGTGGCTACACCTTC. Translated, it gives CASSPRTRANNGGYTF. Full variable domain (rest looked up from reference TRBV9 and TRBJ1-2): DSGVTQTPKHLITATGQRVTLRCSPRSGDLSVYWYQQSLDQGLQFLIQYYNGEERAKGNILERFSAQQFPDLHSELNLSSLELGDSALYFCASSPRTRANNGGYTFGSGTRLTVV.